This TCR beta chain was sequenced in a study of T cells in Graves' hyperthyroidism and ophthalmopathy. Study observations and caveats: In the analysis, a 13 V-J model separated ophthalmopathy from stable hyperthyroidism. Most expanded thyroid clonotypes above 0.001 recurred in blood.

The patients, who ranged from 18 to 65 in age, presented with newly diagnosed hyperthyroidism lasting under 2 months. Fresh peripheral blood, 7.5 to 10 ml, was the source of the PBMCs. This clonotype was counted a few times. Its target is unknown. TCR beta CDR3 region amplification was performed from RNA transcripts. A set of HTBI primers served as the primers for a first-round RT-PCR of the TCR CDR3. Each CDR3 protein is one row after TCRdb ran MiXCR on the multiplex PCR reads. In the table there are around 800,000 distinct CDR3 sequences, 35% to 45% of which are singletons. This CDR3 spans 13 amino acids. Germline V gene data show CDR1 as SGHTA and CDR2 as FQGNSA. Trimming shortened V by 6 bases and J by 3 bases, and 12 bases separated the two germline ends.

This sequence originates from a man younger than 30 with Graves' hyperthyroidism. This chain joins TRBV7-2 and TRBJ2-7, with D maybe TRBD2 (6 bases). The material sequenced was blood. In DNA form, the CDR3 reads TGTGCCAGCAGACCGGGAGCAGACTACGAGCAGTACTTC. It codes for CASRPGADYEQYF.